This T cell receptor (beta chain) was found in a study of blood T cell repertoires in COVID-19. The overall study: Spain, Italy and the United States supplied samples that represented acute and convalescent COVID-19. T cells, B-cell-depleted T cells, or PBMCs provided the cDNA or gDNA that served as material.

The sample holds a few counts of this clone. Some clones are missing from TCRdb's copy, which holds only in-frame ones; the method was immunoSEQ multiplex PCR. In the table there are roughly 150,000 clones, roughly 84% of which are singletons. The CDR3 length is 13 residues. V was shortened by 7 bases and J by 2 bases, with 9 bases between the two germline ends. Per germline, CDR1 LNHDA and CDR2 SQIVND (reference sequence). Sequenced input: peripheral blood. This receptor was taken from a woman over 75 with active or convalescent COVID-19. The rearrangement uses TRBV19 and TRBJ1-5; no firm D call. The DNA for the CDR3 is TGTGCCAGTAATCTACAGCGCAATCAGCCCCAGCATTTT. Protein: CASNLQRNQPQHF.